A selection of T cell receptor beta chains follows, all from one sample in a study of T cell responses to AZD1222 COVID-19 vaccine. Sequencing was performed with immunoSEQ multiplex PCR; in TCRdb, only in-frame clones are kept and a portion is missing. The sample holds roughly 200,000 clones; approximately 90% are singletons and the top ten take roughly 1.7%. The sequencing used peripheral blood, collected 28 days after the second AZD1222 dose. The origin of the receptors is an adult who received the AZD1222 COVID-19 vaccine. CDR3s include the opening cysteine and the closing phenylalanine or tryptophan. The D gene is left open where the match is weak. Expanded clones are given a class, and other clones once, few, many or no size at all.

-	TRBJ2-6	-	TRBV6-1	TGTGCCAGCAGTGAAGCATCGACTGGGGCCAACGTCCTGACTTTC	CASSEASTGANVLTF
-	TRBJ2-3	-	TRBV4-2	TGTGCCAGCAGCCAAGGTTCCGATGGGCACACAGATACGCAGTATTTT	CASSQGSDGHTDTQYF
-	TRBJ2-7	-	TRBV30	TGTGCCTGGGGGAGAGGGATCTCCTACGAGCAGTACTTC	CAWGRGISYEQYF
-	TRBJ2-6	-	TRBV2	TGTGCCAGCAGTTGGGGACTCGGGCCAATCTCTGGGGCCAACGTCCTGACTTTC	CASSWGLGPISGANVLTF
-	TRBJ1-5	TRBD1	TRBV19	TGTGCCAGTACCCCACGGGGGACAGGGGGCCTGGGACAGCCCCAGCATTTT	CASTPRGTGGLGQPQHF
-	TRBJ2-3	-	TRBV5-1	TGCGCCAGCAGCTTGCCAACGGGACGGGGAGATACGCAGTATTTT	CASSLPTGRGDTQYF
-	TRBJ1-5	-	TRBV3-1/TRBV3-2	TGTGCCAGCAGCCAGGGACCACATCAGCCCCAGCATTTT	CASSQGPHQPQHF
once	TRBJ1-6	TRBD1	TRBV7-2	TGTGCCAGCACGGGGACAGGCAATTCACCCCTCCACTTT	CASTGTGNSPLHF
-	TRBJ2-2	-	TRBV18	TGTGCCAGCTCACCAGGGAGTGCAGGCACCGGGGAGCTGTTTTTT	CASSPGSAGTGELFF
-	TRBJ2-7	TRBD2	TRBV9	TGTGCCAGCAGCGAGGGACTAGCGGAGGCCTACGAGCAGTACTTC	CASSEGLAEAYEQYF
-	TRBJ1-5	-	TRBV28	TGTGCCAGCAGCCTAACCGCCCAGCCCCAGCATTTT	CASSLTAQPQHF
once	TRBJ2-1	-	TRBV18	TGTGCCAGCTCACCACGTCTGAATGAGCAGTTCTTC	CASSPRLNEQFF
-	TRBJ2-3	-	TRBV4-1	TGCGCCAGCAGCCAAGAAGCGACAGATACGCAGTATTTT	CASSQEATDTQYF
-	TRBJ2-1	-	TRBV7-2	TGTGCCAGCAGCTTACGCCCCCCTCCCTACAATGAGCAGTTCTTC	CASSLRPPPYNEQFF
once	TRBJ2-2	-	TRBV12-3/TRBV12-4	TGTGCCAGCAGTCCAGACGGGGAGCTGTTTTTT	CASSPDGELFF
-	TRBJ1-6	-	TRBV7-9	TGTGCCAGCAGCTTAGCCGGACTGGGCAGCTCCTATAATTCACCCCTCCACTTT	CASSLAGLGSSYNSPLHF
-	TRBJ1-4	-	TRBV7-3	TGTGCCAGCAGCGCGGCGGACGGGTTTAATGAAAAACTGTTTTTT	CASSAADGFNEKLFF
-	TRBJ2-5	-	TRBV7-8	TGTGCCAGCAGCTTAGCAGGTGGGGGTCAAGAGACCCAGTACTTC	CASSLAGGGQETQYF
-	TRBJ1-2	-	TRBV5-1	TGCGCCAGCAGCTTGGAACAGTATGGCTACACCTTC	CASSLEQYGYTF
-	TRBJ2-7	TRBD2	TRBV4-1	TGCGCCAGCGTGGAGACTAGCGGGAGTAACGAGCAGTACTTC	CASVETSGSNEQYF
-	TRBJ1-1	-	TRBV5-5	TGTGCCAGCACCAATGGGGAGATGGGCGGTAGGACTGAAGCTTTCTTT	CASTNGEMGGRTEAFF
-	TRBJ2-1	TRBD1	TRBV19	TGTGCCAGTAGTACCCCCCTCTGGGACAGGGGGCGGAATGAGCAGTTCTTC	CASSTPLWDRGRNEQFF
-	TRBJ2-3	-	TRBV7-3	TGTGCCAGCAGCTTAGACCGTCCCGATACGCAGTATTTT	CASSLDRPDTQYF
-	TRBJ1-1	-	TRBV5-6	TGTGCCAGCACCTTCCAGGGGAGGGAAGCTTTCTTT	CASTFQGREAFF
-	TRBJ1-2	-	TRBV11-2	TGTGCCAGCAGCTACACGTCGAGTAGGGCAGGTGATGGCTACACCTTC	CASSYTSSRAGDGYTF
few	TRBJ1-4	-	TRBV11-2	TGTGCCAGCAGCCGCCTCGGGGGGGCGGATGAAAAACTGTTTTTT	CASSRLGGADEKLFF
-	TRBJ2-1	TRBD2	TRBV3-1/TRBV3-2	TGTGCCAGCAGCCGTGAGACTAGCGGGTTCTACAATGAGCAGTTCTTC	CASSRETSGFYNEQFF
-	TRBJ1-2	-	TRBV2	TGTGCCGGGAAAGACAGTCTATATGGCTACACCTTC	CAGKDSLYGYTF
-	TRBJ1-1	TRBD1	TRBV18	TGTGCCAGCTCACCAGAGTCAGGGGGCAGGGCTGAAGCTTTCTTT	CASSPESGGRAEAFF
-	TRBJ1-2	TRBD1	TRBV7-8	TGTGCCAGCAGCGGGACAGGCCCGATCTATGGCTACACCTTC	CASSGTGPIYGYTF
-	TRBJ1-2	-	TRBV6-5	TGTGCCAGCAGTTACGACCGGGCGGGGTCCGGCTACACCTTC	CASSYDRAGSGYTF
-	TRBJ2-1	-	TRBV19	TGTGCCAGTAGTATAGTCGAGCCCCTCTCCTACAATGAGCAGTTCTTC	CASSIVEPLSYNEQFF
-	TRBJ2-1	TRBD2	TRBV4-1	TGCGCCAGCAGCCAAGTGGGAGGGAGCGAGAACAATGAGCAGTTCTTC	CASSQVGGSENNEQFF
-	TRBJ2-1	TRBD2	TRBV5-1	TGCGCCAGCAGCCCCTATAGCGGGAGAACAGTCAATGAGCAGTTCTTC	CASSPYSGRTVNEQFF
-	TRBJ1-6	-	TRBV30	TGTGCCTGGACCCTTACGAGGGGTTATTCACCCCTCCACTTT	CAWTLTRGYSPLHF
once	TRBJ2-3	TRBD2	TRBV11-2	TGTGCCAGCTCCCGCTACGCGGGAGAAAGCACAGATACGCAGTATTTT	CASSRYAGESTDTQYF
many	TRBJ2-3	-	TRBV6-5	TGTGCCAGCAGTTACTCTGGAGCTGGCGCAGATACGCAGTATTTT	CASSYSGAGADTQYF
-	TRBJ1-3	-	TRBV18	TGTGCCAGCTCGGACAACCGAAACACCATATATTTT	CASSDNRNTIYF
-	TRBJ1-1	-	TRBV5-1	TGCGCCAGCAGCTTCTCAGGGGTAACTGAAGCTTTCTTT	CASSFSGVTEAFF
-	TRBJ2-5	-	TRBV19	TGTGCCAGTAGTATAGGTGGAGGGAGGATCCAGTACTTC	CASSIGGGRIQYF
-	TRBJ1-1	-	TRBV2	TGTGCCAGCAGTGAAATAGTAGGCACTGAAGCTTTCTTT	CASSEIVGTEAFF
-	TRBJ1-4	-	TRBV5-1	TGCGCCAGCAGCGCGAGGGAATCTTCTCAAAAACTGTTTTTT	CASSARESSQKLFF
-	TRBJ2-4	-	TRBV15	TGTGCCACCAGCAGAGATAACGGTCAGGCCAAAAACATTCAGTACTTC	CATSRDNGQAKNIQYF
-	TRBJ1-2	TRBD1	TRBV2	TGTGCCAGCAGCCCTCGACCGGGACAGCAATATGGCTACACCTTC	CASSPRPGQQYGYTF
-	TRBJ2-3	-	TRBV18	TGTGCCAGCTCACCCCCCGGCACAGATACGCAGTATTTT	CASSPPGTDTQYF
few	TRBJ1-1	TRBD1	TRBV25-1	TGTGCCAGCAGCCTCCCAGGGGGAAACACTGAAGCTTTCTTT	CASSLPGGNTEAFF
-	TRBJ1-4	TRBD1	TRBV27	TGTGCCAGCAGTTTAACTTCGGCAGGGGGGTATAAAGAGGAACTGTTTTTT	CASSLTSAGGYKEELFF
-	TRBJ2-7	-	TRBV6-2/TRBV6-3	TGTGCCAGCAGTTCCCAGGGGCGCCGACCCTACGAGCAGTACTTC	CASSSQGRRPYEQYF
-	TRBJ1-4	-	TRBV7-9	TGTGCCAGCAGCCTACGGTCTGAAAAACTGTTTTTT	CASSLRSEKLFF
-	TRBJ2-1	-	TRBV7-2	TGTGCCAGCAGCCTCCAAGACCCCCCTCTAGCGGAGCAGTTCTTC	CASSLQDPPLAEQFF
few	TRBJ1-3	-	TRBV4-1	TGCGCCAGCAGCCAAGGATCCACCATCTTAGCACCGCCTGGAAACACCATATATTTT	CASSQGSTILAPPGNTIYF
-	TRBJ1-2	TRBD1	TRBV19	TGTGCCAGTAGCGACAGGGCTTACCCCTATGGCTACACCTTC	CASSDRAYPYGYTF